These 22 T cell receptor beta chains were all obtained from the same sample, sequenced in a study of cytotoxic CD8 clonotypes in ibrutinib-treated CLL. This table comes from immunoSEQ multiplex PCR, and its TCRdb copy is limited to in-frame clones, with some not included. This table has more than 20,000 clones, 70% to 85% appearing once. Specimen: PBMCs, collected before ibrutinib treatment. The receptors were gathered from a human donor with chronic lymphocytic leukemia.

The chain uses TRBV11-2 and TRBJ2-2; TRBD2 matches 8 bases. The germline V gene has CDR1 SGHAT and CDR2 FQNNGV. Germline trimming cut 6 bases from V and 6 bases from J; bases unmatched to any gene: 6. The CDR3 consists of 14 residues. The CDR3 sequence: CASRYPGGPGELFF. Written as DNA, the CDR3 is TGTGCCAGCAGGTACCCGGGGGGGCCCGGGGAGCTGTTTTTT. Looking up the rest from reference TRBV11-2 and TRBJ2-2 gives the full variable domain: EAGVAQSPRYKIIEKRQSVAFWCNPISGHATLYWYQQILGQGPKLLIQFQNNGVVDDSQLPKDRFSAERLKGVDSTLKIQPAKLEDSAVYLCASRYPGGPGELFFGEGSRLTVL.

The chain carries TRBV7-9 and TRBJ2-7; TRBD2 is a possible D gene (5 bases). The closer fit of TRBJ2-1 to the DNA end suggests the J call may be wrong. The CDR3 is 14 amino acids. The germline gives CDR1 SEHNR, CDR2 FQNEAQ (reference sequence). CDR3 sequence reads: CASSFPQRYNEQFF. As DNA, the CDR3 is TGTGCCAGCAGCTTCCCCCAGCGGTACAATGAGCAGTTCTTC.

The rearrangement uses TRBV4-2 and TRBJ2-3, with 7 positions matching TRBD2. The CDR3 consists of 18 residues. The germline gives CDR1 LGHNA, CDR2 YNFKEQ. J was trimmed by 6 bases and V by 0 bases; bases with no gene match: 15. This CDR3 reads CASSQEWRRERGADTQYF. For the CDR3, the DNA is TGTGCCAGCAGCCAAGAGTGGCGGCGGGAGAGAGGAGCGGATACGCAGTATTTT.

This sequence joins TRBV28 and TRBJ2-7; 8 positions agree with TRBD1. CDR3 size: 13 residues. Germline V gene lookup returns CDR1 MDHEN and CDR2 SYDVKM. V lost 3 bases, J lost 4 bases, and 2 bases stayed unmatched. This CDR3 is CASSFQGAYEQYF. The DNA for the CDR3 is TGTGCCAGCAGTTTTCAGGGGGCTTACGAGCAGTACTTC.

This chain joins TRBV11-1 and TRBJ2-1; perhaps TRBD1 as D (6 bases). Germline values: CDR1 SGHAT, CDR2 FQDESV (reference sequence). V dropped 4 bases and J dropped 3 bases, with 10 bases sitting between them. This CDR3 has 14 residues. CDR3 coding DNA: TGTGCCAGCAGCTCCCGGGACAACTACAATGAGCAGTTCTTC. It encodes CASSSRDNYNEQFF.

The CDR3: CASSYLGQTTSGANVLTF. CDR3 sequence (DNA): TGTGCCAGCAGTTACCTTGGGCAGACAACCTCTGGGGCCAACGTCCTGACTTTC. V is TRBV28 and J is TRBJ2-6; D not resolved. In germline, CDR1 is MDHEN, CDR2 SYDVKM. This CDR3 is built from 18 residues. Between the trimmed V and J ends, which lost 4 bases and 0 bases, there was a span of 16 bases.

The rearrangement joins TRBV10-3 to TRBJ2-3; 11 positions match TRBD2. In germline, CDR1 is ENHRY, CDR2 SYGVKD. V trimming: 11 bases; J trimming: 2 bases; junction bases outside the gene matches: 6. The CDR3 is made up of 14 amino acids. CDR3 in DNA: TGTGCCTCCCGACTAGCGGGAAACACAGATACGCAGTATTTT. This sequence encodes CASRLAGNTDTQYF.

This rearrangement joins TRBV7-2 to TRBJ2-5, with TRBD2 as a possible D gene (7 bases). The CDR3 is 16 residues long. Trimming left V 1 base short and J 4 bases short, with 16 bases between. Germline CDR1 SGHTA, CDR2 FQGNSA. The CDR3 DNA reads as TGTGCCAGCAGCTTAGTGGGACGGGGGGCTTTAGAGACCCAGTACTTC. Translated: CASSLVGRGALETQYF. The full variable domain, with the rest looked up from reference TRBV7-2 and TRBJ2-5, is GAGVSQSPSNKVTEKGKDVELRCDPISGHTALYWYRQSLGQGLEFLIYFQGNSAPDKSGLPSDRFSAERTGGSVSTLTIQRTQQEDSAVYLCASSLVGRGALETQYFGPGTRLLVL.

The chain is built from TRBV10-3 and TRBJ2-5; 8 bases are shared with TRBD1. Germline V CDR1 and CDR2: ENHRY, SYGVKD. The CDR3 runs 15 residues. J was trimmed by 2 bases and V by 2 bases; bases with no gene match: 4. The CDR3 loop is CAISENHRGQETQYF. In DNA form, the CDR3 reads TGTGCCATCAGTGAGAATCACAGGGGGCAAGAGACCCAGTACTTC.

This clone was picked up a small number of times. The chain recombines TRBV19 with TRBJ2-1; D is possibly TRBD1 or TRBD2 (7 bases each). The germline gives CDR1 LNHDA, CDR2 SQIVND (reference sequence). V shed 11 bases and J shed 2 bases, with 16 bases lying between them. The CDR3 length is 14 residues. The CDR3 spells CAVSGGATYNEQFF. The CDR3 DNA reads as TGTGCCGTATCAGGGGGGGCGACCTACAATGAGCAGTTCTTC.

V is TRBV5-6 and J is TRBJ2-3; the D is unclear. CDR1 SGHDT and CDR2 YYEEEE come from the germline V gene. V was shortened by 4 bases and J by 0 bases, with 15 bases between the two germline ends. The CDR3 has 16 residues. In DNA form, the CDR3 reads TGTGCCAGCAGCCGCGGTCCCTCGGTTAGCACAGATACGCAGTATTTT. Amino acid sequence: CASSRGPSVSTDTQYF.

V gene TRBV5-6 combines with J gene TRBJ2-7; possibly TRBD1 or TRBD2 for D (5 bases each). Germline V gene lookup returns CDR1 SGHDT and CDR2 YYEEEE. The CDR3 is 13 residues long. Trimming cost V 5 bases and J 6 bases, with 15 bases left between them. CDR3 DNA: TGTGCCAGCAGGGCCGGGACGCAAGTCGAGCAGTACTTC. Translating gives CASRAGTQVEQYF.

V is TRBV18 and J is TRBJ1-4, with TRBD1 as a possible D gene (6 bases). The CDR3 has 15 amino acids. V was trimmed by 5 bases and J by 0 bases, leaving 10 bases between them. Germline CDR1 reads KGHSH; CDR2 reads LQKENI. The CDR3 nucleotides read TGTGCCAGCTCAGCAGGGGCCCCAACTAATGAAAAACTGTTTTTT. Its protein product is CASSAGAPTNEKLFF.

The V call is TRBV5-6, the J call TRBJ2-1; D gene ambiguous. This CDR3 has 15 residues. In germline, CDR1 is SGHDT, CDR2 YYEEEE. Between the trimmed V and J ends, which lost 3 bases and 1 base, there was a span of 11 bases. The CDR3 DNA reads TGTGCCAGCAGCTCGCCCCGGAGATCCTACAATGAGCAGTTCTTC. It codes for CASSSPRRSYNEQFF. Filled out from reference TRBV5-6 and TRBJ2-1, the complete variable domain reads DAGVTQSPTHLIKTRGQQVTLRCSPKSGHDTVSWYQQALGQGPQFIFQYYEEEERQRGNFPDRFSGHQFPNYSSELNVNALLLGDSALYLCASSSPRRSYNEQFFGPGTRLTVL.

The chain recombines TRBV2 with TRBJ2-2; D gene ambiguous. Germline-derived CDR1 and CDR2 are SNHLY and FYNNEI. The CDR3 totals 14 residues. Trimming took 7 bases from V and 5 from J, leaving 14 bases between them. For the CDR3, the DNA is TGTGCCAGCAACTCAATCGGATTAACCGGGGAGCTGTTTTTT. Its translation: CASNSIGLTGELFF. Using reference TRBV2 and TRBJ2-2 for the parts outside the CDR3, the full variable domain is EPEVTQTPSHQVTQMGQEVILRCVPISNHLYFYWYRQILGQKVEFLVSFYNNEISEKSEIFDDQFSVERPDGSNFTLKIRSTKLEDSAMYFCASNSIGLTGELFFGEGSRLTVL.

This chain joins TRBV6-7 and TRBJ1-5; 7 positions match TRBD1. TRBV6-7 is sorted into the ORF group, with uncertain function. This CDR3 has 19 residues. Germline trimming cut 1 base from V and 0 bases from J; bases unmatched to any gene: 12. The CDR3 spells CASSYWDEPGGYSNQPQHF. The CDR3, as DNA: TGTGCCAGCAGTTACTGGGACGAACCAGGGGGTTATAGCAATCAGCCCCAGCATTTT.

This clone was seen only once. The rearrangement uses TRBV7-9 and TRBJ2-5; TRBD1 matches at 9 bases. This CDR3 has 15 amino acids. CDR1 and CDR2 from the germline V gene are SEHNR and FQNEAQ (reference sequence). J was trimmed by 13 bases and V by 6 bases; bases with no gene match: 18. CDR3 nucleotide sequence: TGTGCCAGCAGTACCTTGGGGACAGGGACTTTGGTTGGGTACTTC. It is translated as CASSTLGTGTLVGYF.

This sequence joins TRBV28 and TRBJ2-2; D may be TRBD1 (6 bases). The germline CDR1 and CDR2 sequences are MDHEN and SYDVKM. The V end lost 5 bases, the J end lost 0 bases, and 16 bases lay between the germline ends. This CDR3 is 17 amino acids long. CDR3 DNA sequence: TGTGCCAGCAGTCTGACCTATAGGACAGCGAACACCGGGGAGCTGTTTTTT. Its protein product is CASSLTYRTANTGELFF.

In this sample, this clone turned up a few times. V usage is TRBV28 and J usage is TRBJ1-2, with 9 bases lining up with TRBD1. Unmatched junction bases numbered 8, after V lost 5 bases and J lost 4 bases. This CDR3 contains 15 residues. The germline V gene encodes CDR1 MDHEN and CDR2 SYDVKM. CDR3 bases: TGTGCCAGCAGTCAACAACCGACAGGGGGCTATGGCTACACCTTC. The encoded protein is CASSQQPTGGYGYTF.

The chain uses TRBV10-3 and TRBJ2-3; D might be TRBD1 (6 bases). The CDR3 consists of 13 residues. Between the trimmed V and J ends, which lost 9 bases and 0 bases, there was a span of 10 bases. Germline V lookup: CDR1 ENHRY, CDR2 SYGVKD. CDR3 nucleotide sequence: TGTGCCATTAAGACAGGAAGCACAGATACGCAGTATTTT. Protein product: CAIKTGSTDTQYF.

This clone has only a few counts. The chain has TRBV7-3 and TRBJ2-5, with D tentatively TRBD2 (7 bases). V lost 6 bases, J lost 5 bases, and 13 bases lay in between. Germline-derived CDR1 and CDR2 are SGHTA and FQGTGA. The length of the CDR3 is 13 residues. CDR3 loop: CASSSQGGETQYF. As DNA, the CDR3 is TGTGCCAGCAGTTCACAGGGAGGGGAGACCCAGTACTTC.

On this clone itself: One end of the junction is discordant with germline, which a read error may explain. V is TRBV7-7 and J is TRBJ2-5; 8 bases match TRBD2. The CDR3 totals 16 residues. Germline lookup yields CDR1 SSHAT and CDR2 FNYEAQ (reference sequence). The CDR3 nucleotides read TGTGCTAGCAGCTTAGGAGCGGGAGTAGGTCAAGAGACCCAGTACTTC. Protein sequence: CASSLGAGVGQETQYF.